This TCR beta chain appears in the sequencing data of a study of T cell responses to AZD1222 COVID-19 vaccine. A remark on this clone: As yet, its antigen is unknown.

Overall study findings and caveats: Without day 14 samples, only post-peak T cell repertoires were studied. Nearly half of spike-specific TCRs reportedly target unmutated variant regions. Following two doses of AZD1222, Spike-specific TCR breadth and depth rose. The donors showed a predominance of white British ancestry and of females, with possible underestimation of clonal diversity.

J lost 4 bases, V lost 5 bases, and 5 bases had no gene match. Per the germline V gene, CDR1 is LGHNT and CDR2 is FRNRAP. The length of the CDR3 is 15 residues. TCRdb's table, derived via immunoSEQ multiplex PCR, lists solely in-frame clones and lacks some. The sample consists of 100,000 to 150,000 clones, 80% to 90% of them appearing once. The sample in question was peripheral blood, obtained on day 0 of AZD1222 vaccination. This TCR came from an adult in good health. The genes are TRBV12-5 and TRBJ2-1; 10 bases are a match to TRBD1. The CDR3 is CASGLGTGEYNEQFF. CDR3 bases: TGTGCTAGTGGTCTAGGGACAGGGGAGTACAATGAGCAGTTCTTC.